This T cell receptor (beta chain) was recorded in a study of regulatory T cells in long-lasting Graves disease. As to time point: persistent/refractory GD, antithyroid drugs over 5 years with positive TRAb. Isolated PBMC RNA provided the starting material for the TCR library. At least ten counts were recorded for this clonotype. As yet, its antigen is unknown. The CDR3 length is 15 residues. Losses at the gene ends were 4 bases for V and 0 bases for J; bases not matched to a gene: 6. Germline lookup yields CDR1 SGHNT and CDR2 YYREEE (reference sequence). Points from the study as a whole: There were preferences for TRBV28, TRBJ1-2 and TRBJ2-5 in persistent disease.

According to the study, TCR beta libraries were built with iRepertoire HTBI primers and CDR3-region Arm-PCR. A single record per CDR3 protein comes from TCRdb applying MiXCR to the multiplex PCR reads. The sample contains 450,000 or so distinct CDR3 sequences, less than 25% of which appear only once. The receptor was isolated from a female donor with Graves disease. The chain has TRBV5-4 and TRBJ2-5; 7 bases fit TRBD1. The material was peripheral blood mononuclear cells (PBMCs), obtained when the disease was refractory, from a patient treated with antithyroid drugs. CDR3 bases: TGTGCCAGCAGCCCTATGACAGGGTACCAAGAGACCCAGTACTTC. Amino acids: CASSPMTGYQETQYF.